Each of the 27 T cell receptor beta chains below was sequenced from the same sample in a study of T cell changes during pregnancy in multiple sclerosis. The protocol was immunoSEQ multiplex PCR, while the TCRdb copy is restricted to in-frame clones and leaves out a portion. The sample shows about 70,000 clones, approximately 92% of them seen only once. Here the sequenced sample was CD8+ T cells from peripheral blood mononuclear cells, taken in the third trimester of pregnancy. These receptors all come from a female donor in good health, enrolled as a control in a pregnancy study.

The chain has TRBV30 and TRBJ2-5, with D possibly matching TRBD2 (6 bases). The CDR3 is 17 residues long. The germline V gene encodes CDR1 GTSNPN and CDR2 SVGIG (reference sequence). The V end was cut by 1 base, the J end by 1 base, with 19 bases between. CDR3 DNA sequence: TGTGCCTGGAGTGCGCCGGGAGCCCGTATACCCCAAGAGACCCAGTACTTC. Translated: CAWSAPGARIPQETQYF.

The V gene is TRBV15, the J gene TRBJ2-1; D remains ambiguous. Germline V gene sequence: CDR1 LNHNV, CDR2 YYDKDF (reference sequence). V lost 1 base and J 2 bases, leaving 9 bases between the germline ends. The CDR3 sequence is 15 residues long. This chain's CDR3 is CATSRVPSPYNEQFF. The CDR3 DNA sequence: TGTGCCACCAGCAGAGTCCCGTCCCCCTACAATGAGCAGTTCTTC.

This clone was seen a few times. The rearrangement uses TRBV19 and TRBJ1-1; no reliable D call. The V end lost 7 bases, the J end lost 0 bases, and 12 bases lay between the germline ends. The CDR3 length is 14 residues. Looked up from germline, CDR1 is LNHDA and CDR2 is SQIVND (reference sequence). The CDR3 region is CASNPTTMNTEAFF. CDR3 DNA: TGTGCCAGTAATCCGACAACCATGAACACTGAAGCTTTCTTT.

V gene TRBV19 combines with J gene TRBJ2-7; TRBD1 agrees at 9 bases. Trimming at V came to 3 bases and at J to 3 bases, leaving 6 bases not matched to a gene. Looked up from germline, CDR1 is LNHDA and CDR2 is SQIVND (reference sequence). There are 15 residues in the CDR3. CDR3 sequence reads: CASSIPGQGSYEQYF. The CDR3 nucleotides read TGTGCCAGTAGTATTCCGGGACAGGGTAGCTACGAGCAGTACTTC.

The chain links TRBV27 to TRBJ1-1; the D is unclear. The V gene lost 5 bases and the J gene lost 6 bases, with 13 bases spanning the gap. The CDR3 is 13 amino acids. Per the germline V gene, CDR1 is MNHEY and CDR2 is SMNVEV (reference sequence). The CDR3 coding sequence is TGTGCCAGCAGTCCCCGTCCAAGCCCTGAAGCTTTCTTT. It specifies CASSPRPSPEAFF.

The chain joins TRBV7-9 to TRBJ1-3; 8 bases line up with TRBD1. V was clipped by 4 bases and J by 4 bases; unmatched bases: 6. CDR1 is SEHNR and CDR2 is FQNEAQ in the germline V gene (reference sequence). CDR3 length: 15 amino acids. The CDR3 DNA follows: TGTGCCAGCAGCTCGTTTGACAGGGGCGGAAACACCATATATTTT. Protein product: CASSSFDRGGNTIYF.

This clone was counted once. The chain has TRBV5-6 and TRBJ2-7; 7 nucleotides align to TRBD2. CDR1 is SGHDT, CDR2 YYEEEE, per germline. The CDR3 consists of 15 residues. The V segment lost 3 bases and the J segment 0 bases; nucleotides outside the gene matches: 6. The CDR3 here is CASSWGLLSSYEQYF. The CDR3 coding sequence is TGTGCCAGCAGCTGGGGACTATTAAGCTCCTACGAGCAGTACTTC.

The DNA for the CDR3 is TGTGCCAGCAGCGCCGGGGTGGGGTTCAGCACTGAAGCTTTCTTT. Its translation is CASSAGVGFSTEAFF. The chain joins TRBV9 to TRBJ1-1; D ambiguous. Trimming pared 3 bases from V and 4 bases from J, leaving 16 bases between. The CDR3 runs 15 residues. Germline lookup yields CDR1 SGDLS and CDR2 YYNGEE.

The J gene is TRBJ2-5, the V gene TRBV29-1; 14 bases are a match to TRBD2. The V gene's germline CDR1 is SQVTM and CDR2 ANQGSEA. V shed 3 bases, J shed 0 bases, and the junction held 6 bases outside the gene matches. The CDR3 runs 17 residues. The CDR3: CSVDGTSGGEYQETQYF. The CDR3 DNA reads TGCAGCGTTGATGGGACTAGCGGGGGAGAGTACCAAGAGACCCAGTACTTC. The complete variable domain, with remaining parts taken from reference TRBV29-1 and TRBJ2-5, reads SAVISQKPSRDICQRGTSLTIQCQVDSQVTMMFWYRQQPGQSLTLIATANQGSEATYESGFVIDKFPISRPNLTFSTLTVSNMSPEDSSIYLCSVDGTSGGEYQETQYFGPGTRLLVL.

CDR3 sequence: CAISEERGSTDTQYF. CDR3 in DNA: TGTGCCATCAGTGAGGAGCGGGGGAGCACAGATACGCAGTATTTT. The rearrangement joins TRBV10-3 to TRBJ2-3; 8 bases fit TRBD2. CDR1 ENHRY and CDR2 SYGVKD come from the germline V gene. The CDR3 consists of 15 residues. Germline trimming cut 2 bases from V and 0 bases from J; bases unmatched to any gene: 1.

The chain joins TRBV14 to TRBJ2-3, with D maybe TRBD2 (6 bases). The CDR3 runs 19 residues. The V gene lost 5 bases and the J gene lost 1 base, with 25 bases spanning the gap. The V gene's germline CDR1 is SGHDN and CDR2 FVKESK. In DNA, the CDR3 is TGTGCCAGCAGCGTCTTCCCGGGGGAAGCGGTGTGGGGCACAGATACGCAGTATTTT. It codes for CASSVFPGEAVWGTDTQYF.

The chain recombines TRBV7-8 with TRBJ1-4; 8 nucleotides match TRBD1. V dropped 4 bases and J dropped 8; count of bases not matched to a gene: 12. The CDR3 contains 16 residues. The germline V gene encodes CDR1 SGHVS and CDR2 FQNEAQ. CDR3 sequence reads: CASSSYRGELNEKLFF. The CDR3 DNA follows: TGTGCCAGCAGCTCCTACAGGGGGGAACTGAACGAAAAACTGTTTTTT.

This clone was seen only once. This chain uses TRBV7-8 with TRBJ2-3, with 11 bases lining up with TRBD2. The CDR3 consists of 19 residues. V dropped 5 bases and J dropped 3; count of bases not matched to a gene: 16. Per germline, CDR1 SGHVS and CDR2 FQNEAQ. CDR3 region: CASSGYSGGASRGTDTQYF. CDR3 coding DNA: TGTGCCAGCAGCGGTTATAGCGGGGGGGCAAGCAGAGGGACAGATACGCAGTATTTT.

The gene calls are TRBV6-6 and TRBJ2-1; D uncertain. Germline values: CDR1 MNHNY, CDR2 SVGAGI (reference sequence). The CDR3 has 11 amino acids. V was cut by 11 bases and J by 6 bases, with 11 bases left in between. CDR3 coding DNA: TGTGCCGGTAGTTTCGGCAATGAGCAGTTCTTC. This sequence encodes CAGSFGNEQFF.

The V call is TRBV11-1, the J call TRBJ2-5; D call uncertain. The CDR3 is 14 residues long. CDR1 and CDR2 from the germline V gene are SGHAT and FQDESV (reference sequence). Trimming cost V 1 base and J 2 bases, with 8 bases left between them. The DNA of the CDR3 is TGTGCCAGCAGCTTAGACAGTCCACAAGAGACCCAGTACTTC. It codes for CASSLDSPQETQYF.

This sequence joins TRBV5-4 and TRBJ2-3; 7 positions agree with TRBD1. The CDR3 contains 15 residues. Germline CDR1 SGHNT, CDR2 YYREEE (reference sequence). Trimming removed 4 bases from V and 1 base from J; junction bases left unmatched: 6. CDR3 residues: CASSHGDRGTDTQYF. In DNA, the CDR3 is TGTGCCAGCAGCCACGGGGACAGAGGCACAGATACGCAGTATTTT.

In its sample, this clone was seen once. This chain connects TRBV6-5 to TRBJ2-7, with D perhaps TRBD1 (6 bases). V shed 6 bases and J shed 2 bases, with 14 bases lying between them. The germline V gene has CDR1 MNHEY and CDR2 SVGAGI. The CDR3 is 14 residues long. For the CDR3, the DNA is TGTGCCAGCAGCTTAAGGGACAACACCTACGAGCAGTACTTC. Encoded protein: CASSLRDNTYEQYF.

CDR3 bases: TGTGCCAGCAGCTTCCGAGGGGGCTACGAGCAGTACTTC. It yields the protein CASSFRGGYEQYF. The gene calls are TRBV7-9 and TRBJ2-7, with a possible D match to TRBD1 (6 bases). CDR1 SEHNR and CDR2 FQNEAQ come from the germline V gene (reference sequence). The CDR3 length is 13 residues. Trimming pared 3 bases from V and 3 bases from J, leaving 9 bases between.

The chain uses TRBV7-6 and TRBJ2-2; D is uncertain. The CDR3 consists of 13 residues. In germline, CDR1 is SGHVS, CDR2 FNYEAQ. Trimming shortened V by 4 bases and J by 6 bases, and 9 bases separated the two germline ends. The CDR3 protein is CASSSKAPGELFF. CDR3 in DNA: TGTGCCAGCAGCTCGAAAGCCCCCGGGGAGCTGTTTTTT.

V usage is TRBV6-5 and J usage is TRBJ2-1; 12 nucleotides align to TRBD1. Looked up from germline, CDR1 is MNHEY and CDR2 is SVGAGI. The CDR3 is 15 amino acids. The ends lost 5 bases at V and 7 bases at J; junction bases unmatched: 6. CDR3 sequence reads: CASSAGTGGRNEQFF. CDR3 in DNA: TGTGCCAGCAGTGCCGGGACAGGGGGCCGAAATGAGCAGTTCTTC.

The DNA for the CDR3 is TGCGCCAGCAGCTCCGAAGGGGGGGTTAATGAAAAACTGTTTTTT. Protein product: CASSSEGGVNEKLFF. This chain joins TRBV5-1 and TRBJ1-4, with D possibly TRBD1 on 6 matching bases. V lost 3 bases and J 4 bases, leaving 13 bases between the germline ends. This CDR3 is built from 15 residues. Germline V gene lookup returns CDR1 SGHRS and CDR2 YFSETQ.

This chain joins TRBV5-6 and TRBJ2-2, with 9 bases identical to TRBD1. CDR1 is SGHDT, CDR2 YYEEEE, per germline. CDR3 size: 16 residues. The V gene end was trimmed by 6 bases and the J gene end by 1 base; junction bases not matched to a gene: 7. This CDR3 is CASTTRDRENTGELFF. As DNA, the CDR3 is TGTGCCAGCACAACCCGGGACAGGGAGAACACCGGGGAGCTGTTTTTT.

The chain employs TRBV27 and TRBJ1-2, with 7 nucleotides matching TRBD1. Trimming at V came to 1 base and at J to 1 base, leaving 6 bases not matched to a gene. CDR3 length equals 16 residues. CDR1 is MNHEY and CDR2 is SMNVEV in the germline V gene (reference sequence). The CDR3 coding sequence is TGTGCCAGCAGTTTATATAGAGGGACAGATAACTATGGCTACACCTTC. The encoded protein is CASSLYRGTDNYGYTF.

This clone was observed a single time. The genes are TRBV9 and TRBJ2-2; the match to TRBD1 covers 10 bases. Germline trimming cut 3 bases from V and 5 bases from J; bases unmatched to any gene: 7. The CDR3 is 16 residues long. From germline, CDR1 is SGDLS and CDR2 YYNGEE. The DNA for the CDR3 is TGTGCCAGCAGCGCGTGGACAGGGGGGGAAACCGGGGAGCTGTTTTTT. It yields the protein CASSAWTGGETGELFF. Full variable domain (outside the CDR3, taken from reference TRBV9 and TRBJ2-2): DSGVTQTPKHLITATGQRVTLRCSPRSGDLSVYWYQQSLDQGLQFLIQYYNGEERAKGNILERFSAQQFPDLHSELNLSSLELGDSALYFCASSAWTGGETGELFFGEGSRLTVL.

The chain has TRBV27 and TRBJ2-7; the match to TRBD2 covers 11 bases. Per the germline V gene, CDR1 is MNHEY and CDR2 is SMNVEV (reference sequence). J was trimmed by 6 bases and V by 6 bases; bases with no gene match: 1. The CDR3 sequence is 12 residues long. CDR3 nucleotides: TGTGCCAGCAGGGGACTAGCGGCCGAGCAGTACTTC. Residues: CASRGLAAEQYF.

The chain uses TRBV19 and TRBJ2-7; a weak D match, TRBD2 (6 bases). Looked up from germline, CDR1 is LNHDA and CDR2 is SQIVND (reference sequence). This CDR3 is 15 amino acids long. Trimming removed 6 bases from V and 3 bases from J, with 18 bases in between. The CDR3 DNA reads as TGTGCCAGTAGAATTAGCGGAATACTTCACTACGAGCAGTACTTC. It is translated as CASRISGILHYEQYF.

The CDR3 nucleotides read TGTGCCAGCAGCCAATCGCGGCAGACAGTCTCTGGAAACACCATATATTTT. It is translated as CASSQSRQTVSGNTIYF. The chain uses TRBV16 and TRBJ1-3; D may be TRBD1 (5 bases). Germline V lookup: CDR1 KGHSY, CDR2 FQNENV. V lost 0 bases, J lost 0 bases, and 12 bases lay in between. CDR3 length: 17 amino acids.